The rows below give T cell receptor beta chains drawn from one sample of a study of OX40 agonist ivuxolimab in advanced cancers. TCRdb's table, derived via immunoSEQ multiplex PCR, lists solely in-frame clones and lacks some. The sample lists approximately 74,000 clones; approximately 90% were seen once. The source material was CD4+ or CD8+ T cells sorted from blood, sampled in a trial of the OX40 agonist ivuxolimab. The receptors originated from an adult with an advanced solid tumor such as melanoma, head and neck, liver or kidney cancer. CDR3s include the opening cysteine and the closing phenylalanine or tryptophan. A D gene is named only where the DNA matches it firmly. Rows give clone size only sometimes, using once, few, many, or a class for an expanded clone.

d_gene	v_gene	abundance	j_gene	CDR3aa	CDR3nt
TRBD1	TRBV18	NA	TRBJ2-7	CASSPGTGFYEQYF	TGTGCCAGCTCTCCCGGGACAGGGTTTTACGAGCAGTACTTC
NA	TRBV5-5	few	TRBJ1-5	CASSLAVQVTWPQHF	TGTGCCAGCAGCTTGGCGGTGCAGGTTACTTGGCCCCAGCATTTT
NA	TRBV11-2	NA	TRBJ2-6	CASSLRGTAAGANVLTF	TGTGCCAGCAGCCTACGGGGGACGGCTGCAGGGGCCAACGTCCTGACTTTC
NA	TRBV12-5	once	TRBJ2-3	CASGLSGTGTDTQYF	TGTGCTAGTGGCCTTAGCGGAACTGGCACAGATACGCAGTATTTT
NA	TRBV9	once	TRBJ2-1	CASSVTSSSYNEQFF	TGTGCCAGCAGCGTAACATCGAGCTCCTACAATGAGCAGTTCTTC
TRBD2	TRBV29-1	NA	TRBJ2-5	CSVDSPLLAGVPETQYF	TGCAGCGTTGACTCCCCTCTTCTAGCGGGAGTCCCAGAGACCCAGTACTTC
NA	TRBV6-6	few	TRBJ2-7	CASSTGTTKYEQYF	TGTGCCAGCAGCACCGGGACGACGAAGTATGAGCAGTACTTC
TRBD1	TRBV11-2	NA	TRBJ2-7	CASSLTGQGYEQYF	TGTGCCAGCAGCTTGACAGGGCAGGGGTACGAGCAGTACTTC
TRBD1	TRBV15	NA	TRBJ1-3	CATTRDRVGNTIYF	TGTGCCACCACTAGGGACAGGGTTGGAAACACCATATATTTT
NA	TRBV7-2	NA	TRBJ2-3	CASSLSRHTQYF	TGTGCCAGCAGCTTGAGCCGGCATACGCAGTATTTT
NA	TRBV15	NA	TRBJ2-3	CATSSLQGGTQYF	TGTGCCACCAGCAGCCTTCAGGGGGGGACGCAGTATTTT
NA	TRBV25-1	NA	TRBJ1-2	CASSSVGVPYGYTF	TGTGCCAGCAGTTCAGTTGGGGTACCCTATGGCTACACCTTC
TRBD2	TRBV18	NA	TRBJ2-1	CASSRGRDYNEQFF	TGTGCCAGCTCACGGGGGAGGGACTACAATGAGCAGTTCTTC
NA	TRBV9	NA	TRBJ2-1	CASSPRPLGGDYNEQFF	TGTGCCAGCAGCCCCCGCCCCCTTGGCGGAGACTACAATGAGCAGTTCTTC
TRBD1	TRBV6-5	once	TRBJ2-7	CASSYQGQGAGEQYF	TGTGCCAGCAGTTACCAGGGACAGGGGGCAGGCGAGCAGTACTTC
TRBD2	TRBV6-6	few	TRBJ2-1	CASSRPGLAGSEQFF	TGTGCCAGCAGTAGGCCGGGACTAGCGGGATCTGAGCAGTTCTTC
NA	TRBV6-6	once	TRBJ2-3	CASSYSWTPTDTQYF	TGTGCCAGCAGCTACAGCTGGACGCCCACAGATACGCAGTATTTT
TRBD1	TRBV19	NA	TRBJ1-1	CASSEQGGTEAFF	TGTGCCAGTAGTGAACAGGGGGGAACTGAAGCTTTCTTT
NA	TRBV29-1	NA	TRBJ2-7	CSVVVSSYEQYF	TGCAGCGTTGTTGTCAGCTCCTACGAGCAGTACTTC
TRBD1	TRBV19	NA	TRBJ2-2	CASSRYGTGGFTGELFF	TGTGCCAGTAGTAGATATGGGACAGGGGGCTTCACCGGGGAGCTGTTTTTT
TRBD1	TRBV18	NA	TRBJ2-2	CASSPGTGVTGELFF	TGTGCCAGCTCACCAGGGACAGGGGTCACCGGGGAGCTGTTTTTT
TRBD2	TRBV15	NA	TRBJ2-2	CATSRTRRTRDTGELFF	TGTGCCACCAGCAGAACCCGTCGGACTAGGGACACCGGGGAGCTGTTTTTT
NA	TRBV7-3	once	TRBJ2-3	CASSSGPVRTDTQYF	TGTGCCAGCAGCTCGGGGCCGGTTCGCACAGATACGCAGTATTTT
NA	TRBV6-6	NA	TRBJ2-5	CASSPRSGETQYF	TGTGCCAGCAGTCCACGCTCCGGGGAGACCCAGTACTTC
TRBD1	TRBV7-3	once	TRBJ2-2	CASSARQGAIGELFF	TGTGCCAGCAGTGCAAGACAGGGGGCTATCGGGGAGCTGTTTTTT
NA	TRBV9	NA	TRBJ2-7	CASSALRGEQYF	TGTGCCAGCAGCGCCTTACGAGGCGAGCAGTACTTC
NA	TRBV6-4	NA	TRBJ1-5	CASSDSKGPQPQHF	TGTGCCAGCAGTGACTCCAAGGGGCCGCAGCCCCAGCATTTT
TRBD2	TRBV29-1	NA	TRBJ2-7	CSVQRELSNEQYF	TGCAGCGTTCAGCGGGAGTTATCGAACGAGCAGTACTTC
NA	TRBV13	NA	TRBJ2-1	CASSLNNEQFF	TGTGCCAGCAGCTTGAACAATGAGCAGTTCTTC
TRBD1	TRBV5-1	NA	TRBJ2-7	CASSFRAGGREQYF	TGCGCCAGCAGCTTTAGGGCAGGGGGCCGGGAGCAGTACTTC
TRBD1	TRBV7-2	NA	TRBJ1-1	CASSADRDTEAFF	TGTGCCAGCAGCGCAGACAGGGACACTGAAGCTTTCTTT
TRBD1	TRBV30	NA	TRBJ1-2	CAWSASTGVGYGYTF	TGTGCCTGGAGTGCCTCGACAGGGGTCGGGTATGGCTACACCTTC
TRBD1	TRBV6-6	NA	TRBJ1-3	CASGEDRDSGNTIYF	TGTGCCAGCGGGGAGGACAGGGACTCTGGAAACACCATATATTTT
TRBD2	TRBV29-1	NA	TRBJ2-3	CSVVPSGRATDTQYF	TGCAGCGTTGTGCCTAGCGGGAGGGCCACAGATACGCAGTATTTT
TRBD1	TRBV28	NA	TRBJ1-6	CATAGQGNSPLHF	TGTGCCACCGCGGGACAGGGGAATTCACCCCTCCACTTT
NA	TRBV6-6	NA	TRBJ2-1	CASSYSSYEQFF	TGTGCCAGCAGTTACTCGAGCTATGAGCAGTTCTTC
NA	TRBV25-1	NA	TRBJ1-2	CASGFGGYYGYTF	TGTGCCAGCGGCTTCGGTGGGTACTATGGCTACACCTTC
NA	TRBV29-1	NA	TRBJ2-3	CSVAAGGSDTQYF	TGCAGCGTTGCTGCGGGTGGGAGTGATACGCAGTATTTT
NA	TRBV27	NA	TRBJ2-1	CASGRRLGGSYNEQFF	TGTGCCAGCGGCCGGCGCCTTGGGGGGTCCTACAATGAGCAGTTCTTC
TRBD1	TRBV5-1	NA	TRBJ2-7	CASKGQGGAYEQYF	TGCGCCAGCAAGGGACAGGGAGGAGCCTACGAGCAGTACTTC
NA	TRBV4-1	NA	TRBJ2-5	CASSRMARRTVLILSQETQYF	TGCGCCAGCAGCCGGATGGCCCGGAGGACAGTTTTAATTTTATCCCAAGAGACCCAGTACTTC